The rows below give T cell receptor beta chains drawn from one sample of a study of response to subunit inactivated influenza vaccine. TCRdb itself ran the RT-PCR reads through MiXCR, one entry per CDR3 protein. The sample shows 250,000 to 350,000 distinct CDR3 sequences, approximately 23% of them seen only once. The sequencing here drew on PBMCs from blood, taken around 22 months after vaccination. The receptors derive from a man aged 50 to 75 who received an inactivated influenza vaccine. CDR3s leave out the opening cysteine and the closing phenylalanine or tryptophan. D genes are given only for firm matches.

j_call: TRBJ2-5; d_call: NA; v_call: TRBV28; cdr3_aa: ASSPRQRARAQETQY
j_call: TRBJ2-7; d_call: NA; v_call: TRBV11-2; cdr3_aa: ASSSGSHEQY
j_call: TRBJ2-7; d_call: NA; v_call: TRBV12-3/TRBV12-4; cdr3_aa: ASSFRIGQSSYEQY
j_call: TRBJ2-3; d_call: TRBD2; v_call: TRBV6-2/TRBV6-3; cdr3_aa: ASSYPLAGVTDTQY
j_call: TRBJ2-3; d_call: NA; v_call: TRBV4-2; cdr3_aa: ASSHRGGETDTQY
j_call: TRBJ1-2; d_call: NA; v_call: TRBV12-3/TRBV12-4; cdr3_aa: ASSFTGTAGYT
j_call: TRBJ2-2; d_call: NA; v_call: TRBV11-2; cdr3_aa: ASSLTRVTGELF
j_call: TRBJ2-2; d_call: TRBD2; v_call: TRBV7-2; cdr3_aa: ASSLAGTRELF
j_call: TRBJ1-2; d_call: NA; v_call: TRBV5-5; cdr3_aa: ASSPHRLGSGYGYT
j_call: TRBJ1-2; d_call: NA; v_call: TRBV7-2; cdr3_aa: ASSLALMDSGYT
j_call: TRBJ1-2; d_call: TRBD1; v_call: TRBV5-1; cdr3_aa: ASSLEMGQGYGYT
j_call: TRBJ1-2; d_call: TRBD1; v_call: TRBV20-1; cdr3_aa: SARDRDRGFDGYT
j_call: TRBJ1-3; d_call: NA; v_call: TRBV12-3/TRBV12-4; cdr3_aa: ASSYGSGNTIY
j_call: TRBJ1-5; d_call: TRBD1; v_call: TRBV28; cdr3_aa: ASSVGQGNVFQPQH
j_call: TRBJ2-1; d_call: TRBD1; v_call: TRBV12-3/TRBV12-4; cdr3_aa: ASNSFGQGVPSSYNEQF
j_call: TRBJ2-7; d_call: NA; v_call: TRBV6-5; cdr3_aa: ASSYARAVSAPYEQY
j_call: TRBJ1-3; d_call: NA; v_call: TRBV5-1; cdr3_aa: ASSGGTANSGNTIY
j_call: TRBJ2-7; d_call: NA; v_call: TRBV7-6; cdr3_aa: ASSLGEDAQQY
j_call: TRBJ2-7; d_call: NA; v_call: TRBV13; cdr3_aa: ASRQNSYSSYEQY
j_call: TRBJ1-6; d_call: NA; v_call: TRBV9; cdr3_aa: ASSARQETYNSPLH
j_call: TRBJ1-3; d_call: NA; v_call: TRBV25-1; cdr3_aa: ASSEYNGNTIY
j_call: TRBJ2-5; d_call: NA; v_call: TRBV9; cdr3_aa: ASSVTGLQETQY
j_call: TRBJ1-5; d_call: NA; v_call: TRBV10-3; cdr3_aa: AISDEGHQPQH
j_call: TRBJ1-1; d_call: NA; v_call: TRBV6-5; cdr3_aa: ASRSNTEAF
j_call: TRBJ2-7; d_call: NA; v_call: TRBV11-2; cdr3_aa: ASSPDVSYEQY
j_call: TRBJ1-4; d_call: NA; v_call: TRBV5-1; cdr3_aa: ASSPGVAATNEKLF
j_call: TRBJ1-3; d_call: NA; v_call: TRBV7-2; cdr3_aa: ASSIHSGNTIY
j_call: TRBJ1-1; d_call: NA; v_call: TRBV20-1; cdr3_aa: SARDRERTEAF
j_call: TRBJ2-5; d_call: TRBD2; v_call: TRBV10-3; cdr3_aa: AIRGLAGTQETQY
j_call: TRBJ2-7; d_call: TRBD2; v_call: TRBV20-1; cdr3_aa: SARDSSGGVINEQY